The 21 T cell receptor beta chains presented below share a single source sample, sequenced in a study of cytomegalovirus exposure and HLA in healthy donors. PCR amplification relied on 60 Vbeta primers (plus 13 Jbeta primers). The repertoire was sequenced with immunoSEQ multiplex PCR; TCRdb's copy has only in-frame clones and lacks some. The sample holds about 160,000 clones, about 79% seen once. The specimen was PBMCs. The receptors were gathered from a man aged 50-60 years in good health and CMV-seropositive.

The DNA for the CDR3 is TGTGCCAGCAGCTCAACTACACAGGGGAATTCTGGGGCCAACGTCCTGACTTTC. It codes for CASSSTTQGNSGANVLTF. The chain couples TRBV11-2 to TRBJ2-6; the match to TRBD1 covers 7 bases. Germline V lookup: CDR1 SGHAT, CDR2 FQNNGV. V dropped 4 bases and J dropped 1; count of bases not matched to a gene: 10. This CDR3 spans 18 amino acids. The full variable domain, its missing parts supplied by reference TRBV11-2 and TRBJ2-6, is EAGVAQSPRYKIIEKRQSVAFWCNPISGHATLYWYQQILGQGPKLLIQFQNNGVVDDSQLPKDRFSAERLKGVDSTLKIQPAKLEDSAVYLCASSSTTQGNSGANVLTFGAGSRLTVL.

This clone occurred once. This chain connects TRBV5-4 to TRBJ2-7; 11 nucleotides agree with TRBD2. Germline V CDR1 and CDR2: SGHNT, YYREEE (reference sequence). The CDR3 extends over 14 amino acids. With V trimmed by 7 bases and J by 2 bases, 5 bases remained unmatched. As DNA, the CDR3 is TGTGCCAGCTCCACTAGCGGGGGAACCTACGAGCAGTACTTC. Its protein is CASSTSGGTYEQYF.

The V gene is TRBV7-2, the J gene TRBJ1-4; 8 bases are a match to TRBD1. This CDR3 has 14 residues. Per germline, CDR1 SGHTA and CDR2 FQGNSA. V was clipped by 1 base and J by 6 bases; unmatched bases: 1. The CDR3 region has the DNA TGTGCCAGCAGCTTAGAGACAGGGGATGAAAAACTGTTTTTT. Translated: CASSLETGDEKLFF. The variable domain in full, with the rest retrieved from reference TRBV7-2 and TRBJ1-4, is GAGVSQSPSNKVTEKGKDVELRCDPISGHTALYWYRQSLGQGLEFLIYFQGNSAPDKSGLPSDRFSAERTGGSVSTLTIQRTQQEDSAVYLCASSLETGDEKLFFGSGTQLSVL.

This sequence joins TRBV2 and TRBJ2-7; D is uncertain. V gave up 6 bases and J gave up 0 bases, with 12 bases separating them. In germline, CDR1 is SNHLY, CDR2 FYNNEI. The CDR3 runs 14 residues. DNA of the CDR3: TGTGCCAGCAGACGAGGTAGGAGCTCCTACGAGCAGTACTTC. This gives the protein CASRRGRSSYEQYF.

The chain has TRBV4-1 and TRBJ2-1; tentatively, D is TRBD2 (6 bases). The V gene's germline CDR1 is MGHRA and CDR2 YSYEKL. CDR3 length: 18 amino acids. Trimming removed 0 bases from V and 4 bases from J, with 19 bases in between. The DNA of the CDR3 is TGCGCCAGCAGCCAAGATTCGCAAAGGGACTGGGGATACAATGAGCAGTTCTTC. Amino acid sequence: CASSQDSQRDWGYNEQFF.

The CDR3 coding sequence is TGTGCCATCAGCCACAGGGAATCGGACGAGCAGTACGTC. Encoded protein: CAISHRESDEQYV. The chain combines TRBV10-3 with TRBJ2-7; a possible D gene is TRBD1 (6 bases). The germline V gene encodes CDR1 ENHRY and CDR2 SYGVKD. This CDR3 has 13 residues. V was cut by 6 bases and J by 5 bases, with 14 bases left in between.

CDR3 coding DNA: TGCAGCGTTGAAGATCGTAGCGGATTAAACACCGGGGAGCTGTTTTTT. This encodes CSVEDRSGLNTGELFF. The chain combines TRBV29-1 with TRBJ2-2; weak D call: TRBD2 (6 bases). Looked up from germline, CDR1 is SQVTM and CDR2 is ANQGSEA. Trimming removed 0 bases at V and 2 bases at J, with 13 bases between. The CDR3 extends over 16 amino acids.

This clone was seen once. The gene calls are TRBV7-9 and TRBJ1-1; TRBD1 agrees at 8 bases. The junction had 7 bases not matched to a gene; V was cut back by 2 bases and J by 11 bases. Germline V lookup: CDR1 SEHNR, CDR2 FQNEAQ (reference sequence). The CDR3 runs to 13 residues. The CDR3 loop is CASSLRVTGDAFF. The CDR3 coding sequence is TGTGCCAGCAGCTTAAGGGTGACAGGGGACGCTTTCTTT.

The CDR3 protein is CASSPTGGQFIGELFF. In DNA, the CDR3 is TGCGCCAGCAGCCCTACGGGGGGGCAATTCATCGGGGAGCTGTTTTTT. The chain has TRBV5-1 and TRBJ2-2; 8 nucleotides match TRBD2. J was trimmed by 7 bases and V by 4 bases; bases with no gene match: 12. Germline V CDR1 and CDR2: SGHRS, YFSETQ. The CDR3 covers 16 residues.

This clone showed up just once. The chain links TRBV7-3 to TRBJ2-1, with 15 positions matching TRBD2. The CDR3 is 15 residues long. With V trimmed by 5 bases and J by 7 bases, 3 bases remained unmatched. CDR1 is SGHTA, CDR2 FQGTGA, per germline. CDR3 coding DNA: TGTGCCAGCAGCGCCGGGACTAGCGGGAGGAATGAGCAGTTCTTC. It is translated as CASSAGTSGRNEQFF.

This chain uses TRBV7-9 with TRBJ1-4; 10 nucleotides agree with TRBD1. This CDR3 comprises 15 residues. V gave up 6 bases and J gave up 8 bases; unmatched junction bases: 9. CDR1 is SEHNR and CDR2 is FQNEAQ in the germline V gene (reference sequence). DNA of the CDR3: TGTGCCAGCAGTTGGGACAGGGGCCAGCGGGAAAAACTGTTTTTT. This codes for CASSWDRGQREKLFF. The full variable domain, completed using reference TRBV7-9 and TRBJ1-4, is DTGVSQNPRHKITKRGQNVTFRCDPISEHNRLYWYRQTLGQGPEFLTYFQNEAQLEKSRLLSDRFSAERPKGSFSTLEIQRTEQGDSAMYLCASSWDRGQREKLFFGSGTQLSVL.

The V and J genes are TRBV27 and TRBJ1-5, with D unresolved. Germline V gives CDR1 MNHEY, CDR2 SMNVEV (reference sequence). The CDR3 contains 13 residues. With 4 bases removed from V and 4 bases from J, the gap between germline ends came to 8 bases. The CDR3 sequence is CASSSADNQPQHF. The CDR3 DNA reads as TGTGCCAGCAGTTCGGCGGATAATCAGCCCCAGCATTTT.

The chain carries TRBV5-1 and TRBJ2-5; D is possibly TRBD2 (7 bases). The V gene's germline CDR1 is SGHRS and CDR2 YFSETQ. V lost 2 bases and J 0 bases, leaving 11 bases between the germline ends. CDR3 length: 15 amino acids. The CDR3 sequence: CASSLQGGDQETQYF. In nucleotides, the CDR3 is TGCGCCAGCAGCTTACAGGGAGGGGACCAAGAGACCCAGTACTTC. The complete variable domain, with remaining parts taken from reference TRBV5-1 and TRBJ2-5, reads KAGVTQTPRYLIKTRGQQVTLSCSPISGHRSVSWYQQTPGQGLQFLFEYFSETQRNKGNFPGRFSGRQFSNSRSEMNVSTLELGDSALYLCASSLQGGDQETQYFGPGTRLLVL.

The CDR3 protein is CASSAYVRGLSYNSPLHF. In DNA form, the CDR3 reads TGTGCCAGCAGCGCTTACGTGCGGGGGCTATCCTATAATTCACCCCTCCACTTT. The chain carries TRBV11-2 and TRBJ1-6; tentative D call: TRBD1 (6 bases). The germline V and J ends were trimmed by 5 bases and 1 base, with 18 bases remaining between them. This CDR3 has 18 amino acids. CDR1 SGHAT and CDR2 FQNNGV come from the germline V gene.

This clone was counted a few times. The chain uses TRBV6-1 and TRBJ2-7; no definite D call. CDR3 size: 13 residues. Trimming pared 2 bases from V and 0 bases from J, leaving 5 bases between. From germline, CDR1 is MNHNS and CDR2 SASEGT. The CDR3: CASSESSSYEQYF. CDR3 DNA sequence: TGTGCCAGCAGTGAATCCAGCTCCTACGAGCAGTACTTC.

The chain carries TRBV11-2 and TRBJ2-2, with 9 bases matching TRBD2. The CDR3 runs 17 residues. V trimming: 4 bases; J trimming: 8 bases; junction bases outside the gene matches: 14. In germline, CDR1 is SGHAT, CDR2 FQNNGV. The CDR3 DNA follows: TGTGCCAGCAGCTCCCTAGGTCTCGCGGGAGGGCCGGGGGAGCTGTTTTTT. Translated: CASSSLGLAGGPGELFF.

J is TRBJ1-1 and V is TRBV7-9; the D gene is possibly TRBD1 (5 bases). The V and J ends lost 6 bases and 5 bases respectively, with 13 bases between them. This CDR3 has 13 residues. Per germline, CDR1 SEHNR and CDR2 FQNEAQ (reference sequence). The chain's CDR3 is CASSPNGGTEAFF. CDR3 nucleotides: TGTGCCAGCAGTCCTAACGGGGGTACTGAAGCTTTCTTT.

This chain uses TRBV6-5 with TRBJ1-2; tentative D call: TRBD1 (5 bases). This CDR3 region has 15 residues. Germline V lookup: CDR1 MNHEY, CDR2 SVGAGI. Deletions cut 4 bases from V and 0 bases from J, with 12 bases between. The CDR3 loop is CASSSGRGSNYGYTF. As DNA, the CDR3 is TGTGCCAGCAGTTCCGGCCGGGGGTCTAACTATGGCTACACCTTC.

A note on this clone: Mismatch with germline at one junction end may stem from a read error. V is TRBV30 and J is TRBJ1-2; 8 bases agree with TRBD1. Germline V gives CDR1 GTSNPN, CDR2 SVGIG (reference sequence). CDR3 length: 11 residues. CDR3 in amino acids: CAHFIAGTGDF. CDR3 DNA sequence: TGTGCGCATTTCATCGCCGGGACAGGAGACTTC.

V usage is TRBV6-1 and J usage is TRBJ2-5; 7 nucleotides line up with TRBD1. This CDR3 is built from 12 residues. In germline, CDR1 is MNHNS, CDR2 SASEGT. Trimming at V came to 10 bases and at J to 4 bases, leaving 6 bases not matched to a gene. CDR3 amino acids: CATRQGGETQYF. In DNA, the CDR3 is TGTGCCACCCGACAGGGTGGAGAGACCCAGTACTTC.

The chain combines TRBV12-5 with TRBJ2-5; D uncertain. CDR3 size: 13 residues. The germline V gene has CDR1 LGHNT and CDR2 FRNRAP. V gave up 6 bases and J gave up 1 base, with 9 bases separating them. The CDR3: CASGTSVQETQYF. The DNA for the CDR3 is TGTGCTAGTGGGACAAGTGTCCAAGAGACCCAGTACTTC.